This T cell receptor (beta chain) emerged from a study of beta chain features in type 1 diabetes. A sort by CD45RO/CCR7/CD25/CD127/CD95/CD27 yielded CD4+ naive, central memory, regulatory and stem cell-like memory cells. The entirety of the isolated RNA underwent reverse transcription, so expressed TCRB transcripts were sequenced. The protocol was immunoSEQ multiplex PCR, while the TCRdb copy is restricted to in-frame clones and leaves out a portion. The sample lists under 900,000 clones; 15% to 20% were seen once. Per the germline V gene, CDR1 is MNHEY and CDR2 is SVGAGI. Trimming took 6 bases from V and 3 from J; bases not matched to a gene: 11. This CDR3 is built from 15 residues.

The specimen was naive CD4+ T cells from blood. The source of this sequence is a woman aged 18-29 years in good health. The chain recombines TRBV6-5 with TRBJ2-7; 7 bases line up with TRBD2. CDR3 residues: CASSPYHGGNYEQYF. The CDR3 DNA reads as TGTGCCAGCAGCCCCTACCACGGGGGGAACTACGAGCAGTACTTC.